This TCR beta chain was retrieved from a study of blood T cells in healthy people across ages. Study-wide results and caveats: TCR beta diversity, measured per million T cells, fell in a roughly linear way with age. What prevented conclusive comparison of naive and antigen-experienced cells was that PBMCs were unsorted.

A second PCR of 7 to 11 cycles used a sample-barcoded 5' primer and a J-beta primer mix. In TCRdb, the 5' RACE reads were re-called with MiXCR into one record per CDR3 protein. The sample has some 1.5 million distinct CDR3 sequences, roughly 30% seen once. A word on this clonotype: Its antigen remains unidentified.

Per germline, CDR1 SGHTA and CDR2 FQGNSA. CDR3 length: 16 amino acids. The V and J ends lost 0 bases and 9 bases respectively, with 20 bases between them. Each individual donor underwent a draw of around 9.8 milliliters of peripheral blood. This TCR was recovered from a woman aged 30 to 39 in good health. Material: blood. The chain carries TRBV7-2 and TRBJ2-5, with D perhaps matching TRBD1 (6 bases). CDR3 region: CASSLAKTGAGEPQYF. The CDR3 nucleotides read TGTGCCAGCAGCTTAGCTAAGACAGGCGCCGGGGAGCCCCAGTACTTC.